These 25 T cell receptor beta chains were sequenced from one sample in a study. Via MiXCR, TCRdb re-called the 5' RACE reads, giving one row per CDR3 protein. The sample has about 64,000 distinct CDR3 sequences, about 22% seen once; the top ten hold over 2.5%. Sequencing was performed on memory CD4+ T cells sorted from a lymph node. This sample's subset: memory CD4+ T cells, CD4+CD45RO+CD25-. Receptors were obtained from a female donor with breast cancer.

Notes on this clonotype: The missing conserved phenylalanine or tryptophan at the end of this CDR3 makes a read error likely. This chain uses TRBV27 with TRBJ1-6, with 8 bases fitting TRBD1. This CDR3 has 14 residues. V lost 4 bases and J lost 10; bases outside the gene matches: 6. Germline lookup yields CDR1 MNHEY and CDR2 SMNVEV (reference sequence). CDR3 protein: CASSSTGGGSPLHL. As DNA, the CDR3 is TGTGCCAGCAGTTCCACAGGGGGAGGATCACCCCTCCACCTT.

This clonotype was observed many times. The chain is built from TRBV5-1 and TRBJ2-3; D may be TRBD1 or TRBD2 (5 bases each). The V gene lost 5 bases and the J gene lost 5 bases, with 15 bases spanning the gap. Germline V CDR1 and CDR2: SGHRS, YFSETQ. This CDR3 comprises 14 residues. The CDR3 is CASRQGPHEDTQYF. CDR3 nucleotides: TGCGCCAGCAGGCAGGGACCTCACGAAGATACGCAGTATTTT.

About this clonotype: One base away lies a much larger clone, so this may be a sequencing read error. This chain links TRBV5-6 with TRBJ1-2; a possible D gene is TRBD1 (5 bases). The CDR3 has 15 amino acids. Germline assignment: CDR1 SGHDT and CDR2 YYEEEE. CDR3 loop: CAISLKAGTYYGYTF. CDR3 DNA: TGTGCCATCAGCTTGAAGGCAGGGACCTACTATGGCTACACCTTC.

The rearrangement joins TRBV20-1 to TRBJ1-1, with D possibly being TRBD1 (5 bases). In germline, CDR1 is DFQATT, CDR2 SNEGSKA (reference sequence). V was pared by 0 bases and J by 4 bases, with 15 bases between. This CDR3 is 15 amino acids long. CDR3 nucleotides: TGCAGTGCTAGAGATCCGGGATCAGGGATCACTGAAGCTTTCTTT. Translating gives CSARDPGSGITEAFF.

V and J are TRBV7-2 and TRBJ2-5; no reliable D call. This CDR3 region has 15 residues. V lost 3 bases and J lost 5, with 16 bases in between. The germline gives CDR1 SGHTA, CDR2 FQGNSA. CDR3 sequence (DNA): TGTGCCAGCAGCTTGTATTTCAGCAACGAGGAGACCCAGTACTTC. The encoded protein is CASSLYFSNEETQYF.

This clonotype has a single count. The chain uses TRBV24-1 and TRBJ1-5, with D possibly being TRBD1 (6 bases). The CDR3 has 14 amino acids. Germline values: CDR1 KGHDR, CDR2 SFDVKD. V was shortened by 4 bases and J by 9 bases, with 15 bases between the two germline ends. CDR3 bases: TGTGCCACCAGTGAGGGGGCCCGGGGCGGGCCCCAGCATTTT. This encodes CATSEGARGGPQHF.

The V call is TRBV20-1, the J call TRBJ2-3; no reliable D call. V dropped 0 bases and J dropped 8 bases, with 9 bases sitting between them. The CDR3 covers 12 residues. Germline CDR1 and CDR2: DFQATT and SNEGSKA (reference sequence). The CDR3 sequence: CSARDPQSTQYF. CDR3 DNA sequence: TGCAGTGCTAGAGATCCACAGAGTACGCAGTATTTT.

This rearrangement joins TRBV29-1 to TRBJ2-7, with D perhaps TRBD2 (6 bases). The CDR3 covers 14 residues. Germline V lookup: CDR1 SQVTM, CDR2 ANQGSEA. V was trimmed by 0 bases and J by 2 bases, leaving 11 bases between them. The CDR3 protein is CSVEEGSGAYEQYF. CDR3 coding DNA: TGCAGCGTTGAAGAGGGGTCGGGAGCCTACGAGCAGTACTTC.

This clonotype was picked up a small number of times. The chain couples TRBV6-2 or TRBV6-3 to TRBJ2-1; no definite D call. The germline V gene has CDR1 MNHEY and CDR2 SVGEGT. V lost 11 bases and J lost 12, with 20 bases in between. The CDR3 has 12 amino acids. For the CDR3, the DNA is TGTGCCTCGATGTCTGGATATGAAGGGCAGTTCTTC. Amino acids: CASMSGYEGQFF.

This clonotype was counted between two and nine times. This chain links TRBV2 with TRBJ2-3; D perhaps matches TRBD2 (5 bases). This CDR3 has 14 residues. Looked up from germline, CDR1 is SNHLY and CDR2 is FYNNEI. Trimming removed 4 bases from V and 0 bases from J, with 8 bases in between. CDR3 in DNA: TGTGCCAGCAGTGTATGGGAGAGCACAGATACGCAGTATTTT. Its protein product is CASSVWESTDTQYF.

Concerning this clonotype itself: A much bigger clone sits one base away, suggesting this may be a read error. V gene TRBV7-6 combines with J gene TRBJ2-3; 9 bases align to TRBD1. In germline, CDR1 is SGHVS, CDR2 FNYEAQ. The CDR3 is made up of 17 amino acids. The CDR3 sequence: CASSVGQGGFRTDTQFF. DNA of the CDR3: TGTGCCAGCAGCGTGGGACAGGGTGGATTTAGGACAGATACGCAGTTTTTT.

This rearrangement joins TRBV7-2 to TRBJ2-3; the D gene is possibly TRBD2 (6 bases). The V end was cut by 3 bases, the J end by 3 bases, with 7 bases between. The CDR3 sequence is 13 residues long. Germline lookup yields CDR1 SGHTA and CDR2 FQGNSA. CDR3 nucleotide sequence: TGTGCCAGCAGCTTTCGGGAGACAGATACGCAGTATTTT. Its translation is CASSFRETDTQYF.

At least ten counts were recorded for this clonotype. This chain's CDR3 is CASSLFTTGGGETQYF. For the CDR3, the DNA is TGTGCCAGCAGCCTTTTTACTACGGGGGGCGGAGAGACCCAGTACTTC. This sequence joins TRBV7-9 and TRBJ2-5; D perhaps matches TRBD2 (7 bases). This CDR3 spans 16 amino acids. V was trimmed by 5 bases and J by 4 bases, leaving 20 bases between them. The V gene's germline CDR1 is SEHNR and CDR2 FQNEAQ (reference sequence).

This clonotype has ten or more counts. CDR3 nucleotide sequence: TGTGCCAGCAGCCCCAGGGACTGGGGCAATCAGCCCCAGCATTTT. It yields the protein CASSPRDWGNQPQHF. This sequence joins TRBV6-5 and TRBJ1-5; tentatively, D is TRBD1 (5 bases). This CDR3 is 15 amino acids long. Trimming removed 6 bases at V and 2 bases at J, with 14 bases between. The V gene's germline CDR1 is MNHEY and CDR2 SVGAGI.

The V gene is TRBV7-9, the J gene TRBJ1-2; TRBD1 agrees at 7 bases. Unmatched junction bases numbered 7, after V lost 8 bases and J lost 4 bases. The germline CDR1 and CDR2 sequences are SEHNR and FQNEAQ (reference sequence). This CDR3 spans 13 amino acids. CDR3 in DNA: TGTGCCAGCGGCCCACAGGGGATCTATGGCTACACCTTC. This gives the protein CASGPQGIYGYTF.

The CDR3 here is CASSLAAGGLNEQFF. In DNA, the CDR3 is TGTGCCAGCAGCTTAGCGGCGGGAGGGCTTAATGAGCAGTTCTTC. The chain recombines TRBV7-2 with TRBJ2-1; 9 bases are shared with TRBD2. The CDR3 covers 15 residues. V was pared by 0 bases and J by 7 bases, with 4 bases of the junction left unmatched. CDR1 is SGHTA, CDR2 FQGNSA, per germline.

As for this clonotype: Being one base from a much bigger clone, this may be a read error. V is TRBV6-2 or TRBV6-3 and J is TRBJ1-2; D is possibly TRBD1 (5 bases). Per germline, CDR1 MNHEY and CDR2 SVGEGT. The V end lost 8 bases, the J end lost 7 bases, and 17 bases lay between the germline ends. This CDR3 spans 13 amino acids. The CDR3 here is CASSPGPVGGYTF. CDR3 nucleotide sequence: TGTGCCAGCTCTCCGGGGCCCGTCGGTGGCTACACCTTC.

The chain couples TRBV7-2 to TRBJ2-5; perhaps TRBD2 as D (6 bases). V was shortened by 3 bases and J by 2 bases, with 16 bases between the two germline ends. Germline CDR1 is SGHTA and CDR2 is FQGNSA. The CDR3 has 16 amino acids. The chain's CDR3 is CASSFGLARSQETQYF. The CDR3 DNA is TGTGCCAGCAGCTTCGGTCTAGCGAGATCACAAGAGACCCAGTACTTC. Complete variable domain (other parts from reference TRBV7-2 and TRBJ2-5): GAGVSQSPSNKVTEKGKDVELRCDPISGHTALYWYRQSLGQGLEFLIYFQGNSAPDKSGLPSDRFSAERTGGSVSTLTIQRTQQEDSAVYLCASSFGLARSQETQYFGPGTRLLVL.

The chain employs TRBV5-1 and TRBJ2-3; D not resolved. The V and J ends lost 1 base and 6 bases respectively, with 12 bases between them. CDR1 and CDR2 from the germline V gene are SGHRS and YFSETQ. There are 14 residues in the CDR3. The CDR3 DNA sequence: TGCGCCAGCAGCTTGAACCAGTATGGGGATACGCAGTATTTT. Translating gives CASSLNQYGDTQYF.

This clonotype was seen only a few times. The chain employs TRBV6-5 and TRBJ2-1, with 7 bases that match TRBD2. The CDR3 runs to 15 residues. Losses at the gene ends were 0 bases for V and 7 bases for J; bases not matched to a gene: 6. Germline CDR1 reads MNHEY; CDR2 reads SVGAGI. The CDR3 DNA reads TGTGCCAGCAGTTACTCAAGCGGGGTCCAGAATGAGCAGTTCTTC. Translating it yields CASSYSSGVQNEQFF.

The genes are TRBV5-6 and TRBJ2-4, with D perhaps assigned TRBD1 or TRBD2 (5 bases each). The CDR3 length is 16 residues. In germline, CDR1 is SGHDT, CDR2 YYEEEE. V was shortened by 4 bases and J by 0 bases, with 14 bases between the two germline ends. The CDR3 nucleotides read TGTGCCAGCAGCGGGGGAGCTCGGGGAGCCAAAAACATTCAGTACTTC. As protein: CASSGGARGAKNIQYF.

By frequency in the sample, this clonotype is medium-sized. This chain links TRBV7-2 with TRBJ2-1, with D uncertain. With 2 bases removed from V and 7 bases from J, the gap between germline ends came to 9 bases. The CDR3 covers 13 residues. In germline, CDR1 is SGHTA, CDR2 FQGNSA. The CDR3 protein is CASSLSPINEQFF. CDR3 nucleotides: TGTGCCAGCAGCTTATCTCCTATTAATGAGCAGTTCTTC.

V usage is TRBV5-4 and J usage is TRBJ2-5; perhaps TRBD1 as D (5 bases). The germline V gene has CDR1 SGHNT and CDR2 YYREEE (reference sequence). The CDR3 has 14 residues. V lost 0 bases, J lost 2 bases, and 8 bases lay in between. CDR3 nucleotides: TGTGCCAGCAGCTTGGACAGGTCGCAAGAGACCCAGTACTTC. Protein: CASSLDRSQETQYF.

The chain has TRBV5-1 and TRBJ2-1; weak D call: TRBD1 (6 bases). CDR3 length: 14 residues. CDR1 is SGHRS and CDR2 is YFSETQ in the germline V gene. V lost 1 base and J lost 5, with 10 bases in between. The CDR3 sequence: CASSLTGNHNEQFF. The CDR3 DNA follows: TGCGCCAGCAGCTTGACAGGGAACCACAATGAGCAGTTCTTC. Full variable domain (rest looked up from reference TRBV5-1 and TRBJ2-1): KAGVTQTPRYLIKTRGQQVTLSCSPISGHRSVSWYQQTPGQGLQFLFEYFSETQRNKGNFPGRFSGRQFSNSRSEMNVSTLELGDSALYLCASSLTGNHNEQFFGPGTRLTVL.

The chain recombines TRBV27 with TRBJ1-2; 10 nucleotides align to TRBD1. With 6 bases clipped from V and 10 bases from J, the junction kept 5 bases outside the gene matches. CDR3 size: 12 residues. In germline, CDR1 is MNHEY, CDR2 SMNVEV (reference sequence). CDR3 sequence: CASRRTGGDYTF. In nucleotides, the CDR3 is TGTGCCAGCAGAAGGACAGGGGGGGACTACACCTTC.